This is a list of T cell receptor beta chains from one sample in a study of T cells in Graves' hyperthyroidism and ophthalmopathy. A single record per CDR3 protein comes from TCRdb applying MiXCR to the multiplex PCR reads. The profile covers under 300,000 distinct CDR3 sequences, with roughly 15% appearing a single time and 6.5% to 10% taken by the ten largest. Sequencing was performed on blood. Every receptor here comes from a woman in her forties with Graves' hyperthyroidism. Each CDR3 is given with its conserved first and last residue. The D gene is left open where the match is weak. Only part of the rows carry a size: once, few, many, or a class if the clone is expanded.

V	size	D	length	J	CDR3	DNA
TRBV2	NA	TRBD1	15	TRBJ1-6	CASSATTGYNSPLHF	TGTGCCAGCAGTGCTACGACAGGGTACAATTCACCCCTCCACTTT
TRBV12-3/TRBV12-4	once	TRBD2	16	TRBJ2-5	CASSFRTSGGQETQYF	TGTGCCAGCAGTTTCCGGACTAGCGGGGGACAAGAGACCCAGTACTTC
TRBV24-1	many	NA	17	TRBJ1-1	CATNSLGRHRGHTEAFF	TGTGCCACCAACAGCCTCGGTCGACACCGGGGACACACTGAAGCTTTCTTT
TRBV19	NA	NA	18	TRBJ1-1	CASGDFSGTPGTNTEAFF	TGTGCCAGCGGCGATTTCTCCGGGACCCCTGGGACAAACACTGAAGCTTTCTTT
TRBV18	many	NA	13	TRBJ2-4	CASSRSDGDIQYF	TGTGCCAGCTCACGATCGGACGGGGACATTCAGTACTTC
TRBV7-9	NA	NA	13	TRBJ2-1	CASSTDNYNEQFF	TGTGCCAGCAGCACGGACAACTACAATGAGCAGTTCTTC
TRBV7-8	many	TRBD2	16	TRBJ2-1	CASSLGGLAANNEQFF	TGTGCCAGCAGCCTAGGCGGACTAGCGGCCAACAATGAGCAGTTCTTC
TRBV12-3/TRBV12-4	many	TRBD1	14	TRBJ1-2	CASTWDRGSNGYTF	TGTGCCAGCACCTGGGACAGGGGGTCAAATGGCTACACCTTC
TRBV3-1	many	NA	16	TRBJ1-4	CASSPLGPLTNEKLFF	TGTGCCAGCAGCCCACTGGGGCCTCTAACTAATGAAAAACTGTTTTTT
TRBV20-1	many	TRBD1	15	TRBJ1-5	CSARSQGVSNQPQHF	TGCAGTGCTAGATCACAGGGGGTTAGCAATCAGCCCCAGCATTTT
TRBV19	few	NA	15	TRBJ2-7	CASSISRRGFDEQYF	TGTGCCAGTAGTATCTCTCGCAGGGGTTTTGACGAGCAGTACTTC
TRBV10-3	few	NA	13	TRBJ2-3	CAISGADTDTQYF	TGTGCCATCAGCGGGGCAGACACAGATACGCAGTATTTT
TRBV3-1	NA	NA	13	TRBJ2-1	CASHRYRGSEQFF	TGTGCCAGCCATCGGTACCGAGGGAGTGAGCAGTTCTTC
TRBV7-8	many	NA	16	TRBJ1-6	CASSPLKNSYNSPLHF	TGTGCCAGCAGCCCCCTAAAGAACTCCTATAATTCACCCCTCCACTTT
TRBV6-1	many	NA	13	TRBJ1-1	CASGGEMNTEAFF	TGTGCCAGCGGAGGAGAAATGAACACTGAAGCTTTCTTT
TRBV28	many	TRBD1	17	TRBJ1-2	CASQTSGQGAMDYGYTF	TGTGCCAGCCAAACCTCGGGACAGGGGGCGATGGACTATGGCTACACCTTC
TRBV2	many	NA	13	TRBJ1-2	CASSQTEYYGYTF	TGTGCCAGCAGTCAGACAGAATACTATGGCTACACCTTC
TRBV20-1	many	NA	14	TRBJ2-7	CSARQGLLPYEQYF	TGCAGTGCCCGCCAGGGACTTCTTCCCTACGAGCAGTACTTC
TRBV5-1	many	NA	15	TRBJ1-1	CASSPGSGTDTEAFF	TGCGCCAGCAGCCCTGGTTCAGGTACCGACACTGAAGCTTTCTTT
TRBV5-1	many	NA	14	TRBJ2-5	CASSPAPQGETQYF	TGCGCCAGCAGCCCAGCCCCCCAGGGGGAGACCCAGTACTTC
TRBV4-2	NA	TRBD1	15	TRBJ1-2	CASSQDLTGGYGYTF	TGTGCCAGCAGCCAAGATTTGACAGGGGGCTATGGCTACACCTTC
TRBV6-2/TRBV6-3	NA	NA	15	TRBJ2-4	CASSYFALAKNIQYF	TGTGCCAGCAGTTACTTCGCCTTAGCCAAAAACATTCAGTACTTC
TRBV11-2	many	NA	15	TRBJ2-3	CASSLGQTSTDTQYF	TGTGCCAGCAGCTTAGGGCAGACTAGCACAGATACGCAGTATTTT
TRBV6-1	NA	NA	13	TRBJ1-2	CASELPAGYGYTF	TGTGCCAGCGAGTTGCCCGCAGGGTATGGCTACACCTTC
TRBV28	many	TRBD1	14	TRBJ1-1	CASRTDRGLGEAFF	TGTGCCAGCAGGACAGACAGGGGGCTGGGTGAAGCTTTCTTT
TRBV3-1	many	NA	13	TRBJ1-1	CASSQVENTEAFF	TGTGCCAGCAGCCAAGTTGAGAACACTGAAGCTTTCTTT
TRBV27	few	NA	15	TRBJ2-5	CASSRQLEGKETQYF	TGTGCCAGCAGTCGACAGTTGGAGGGGAAAGAGACCCAGTACTTC
TRBV7-9	many	NA	12	TRBJ2-7	CASSLGGHEQYF	TGTGCCAGCAGCTTAGGAGGACACGAGCAGTACTTC
TRBV25-1	many	TRBD1	15	TRBJ1-1	CASSARTGWGTEAFF	TGTGCCAGCAGTGCCCGGACAGGATGGGGCACTGAAGCTTTCTTT
TRBV10-3	few	NA	14	TRBJ2-5	CAISVAGEQETQYF	TGTGCCATCAGTGTAGCAGGTGAACAAGAGACCCAGTACTTC
TRBV18	many	NA	16	TRBJ2-3	CASSPWPGADTDTQYF	TGTGCCAGCTCACCATGGCCCGGGGCGGACACAGATACGCAGTATTTT
TRBV27	many	TRBD2	17	TRBJ2-2	CASSLSISGTYTGELFF	TGTGCCAGCAGTTTATCTATTAGCGGGACTTACACCGGGGAGCTGTTTTTT
TRBV11-2	many	TRBD1	16	TRBJ1-5	CASSTPTGGGNQPQHF	TGTGCCAGCAGCACACCCACAGGGGGAGGCAATCAGCCCCAGCATTTT
TRBV6-1	many	NA	14	TRBJ2-7	CASMWRPNSYEQYF	TGTGCCAGCATGTGGAGACCCAACTCCTACGAGCAGTACTTC
TRBV19	NA	NA	16	TRBJ1-4	CASSKLTLEDSEKLFF	TGTGCCAGTAGTAAATTAACACTGGAAGACAGTGAAAAACTGTTTTTT
TRBV11-2	NA	NA	14	TRBJ1-2	CASSLTRGDYGYTF	TGTGCCAGCAGCTTAACCCGGGGGGACTATGGCTACACCTTC
TRBV5-1	NA	NA	16	TRBJ1-2	CASSPPGGGQAYGYTF	TGCGCCAGCAGCCCCCCCGGGGGGGGGCAGGCCTATGGCTACACCTTC
TRBV15	few	TRBD2	17	TRBJ2-3	CATSVDIAGVNTDTQYF	TGTGCCACCAGCGTCGACATAGCGGGAGTGAACACAGATACGCAGTATTTT
TRBV12-3/TRBV12-4	NA	TRBD1	14	TRBJ1-1	CASRVQGKNTEAFF	TGTGCCAGCAGAGTACAGGGGAAGAACACTGAAGCTTTCTTT
TRBV3-1	many	NA	14	TRBJ1-4	CASSQRREREKLFF	TGTGCCAGCAGCCAACGCAGGGAACGGGAAAAACTGTTTTTT
TRBV7-6	many	NA	12	TRBJ1-1	CASSQLGSEAFF	TGTGCCAGCAGCCAGCTCGGGTCAGAAGCTTTCTTT
TRBV3-1	many	NA	15	TRBJ1-2	CASSPQRGVTYGYTF	TGTGCCAGCAGCCCACAGCGTGGGGTTACATATGGCTACACCTTC
TRBV7-9	many	NA	14	TRBJ1-1	CASSLDQGGTEAFF	TGTGCCAGCAGCTTAGACCAGGGAGGGACTGAAGCTTTCTTT
TRBV7-9	few	TRBD1	14	TRBJ2-1	CASSRNRDSNEQFF	TGTGCCAGCAGCAGAAACCGGGACAGCAATGAGCAGTTCTTC